This passage covers 24 T cell receptor beta chains from one sample sequenced in a study of blood T cell repertoires in COVID-19 (TCRdb year 2020). Library preparation was by the immunoSEQ multiplex PCR assay. Sourced from immuneACCESS, this table was stored by TCRdb with only in-frame sequences that have V and J called. A share of the clones is absent; for the studies checked, an unresolved V gene accounts for under half, and the remainder has no known explanation. Present in this sample are roughly 250,000 clones, around 90% of which were seen just once. 2.3% of the sample belongs to the ten largest clones. Sequenced input: PBMCs or T cells enriched from blood (not recorded which). Receptor source: a woman aged 40-49 years with acute COVID-19.

The chain carries TRBV24-1 and TRBJ2-5; 10 nucleotides agree with TRBD2. This CDR3 contains 17 residues. Germline CDR1 reads KGHDR; CDR2 reads SFDVKD. Germline trimming cut 7 bases from V and 5 bases from J; bases unmatched to any gene: 15. CDR3 loop: CATRAHAGTSVRETQYF. CDR3 sequence (DNA): TGTGCCACCAGGGCCCATGCCGGGACTAGCGTTCGGGAGACCCAGTACTTC.

The rearrangement uses TRBV19 and TRBJ1-2, with no clear D. The V end was cut by 6 bases, the J end by 2 bases, with 10 bases between. Per germline, CDR1 LNHDA and CDR2 SQIVND (reference sequence). The CDR3 is made up of 13 amino acids. For the CDR3, the DNA is TGTGCCAGTAGCCGAGGGAGGAACTATGGCTACACCTTC. Its protein product is CASSRGRNYGYTF.

The chain links TRBV4-1 to TRBJ1-4; D gene uncertain. The germline V and J ends were trimmed by 5 bases and 10 bases, with 11 bases remaining between them. The germline V gene encodes CDR1 MGHRA and CDR2 YSYEKL. The CDR3 totals 12 residues. The CDR3 DNA reads TGCGCCAGCAGCGGCTGGGGAGGAAAACTGTTTTTT. It codes for CASSGWGGKLFF.

The chain is built from TRBV9 and TRBJ1-1; 9 nucleotides align to TRBD1. Germline CDR1 reads SGDLS; CDR2 reads YYNGEE. The CDR3 totals 16 residues. J lost 0 bases, V lost 4 bases, and 7 bases had no gene match. Here the CDR3 DNA reads TGTGCCAGCAGCCCCGGGACAGGGTGGGTGAACACTGAAGCTTTCTTT. Translated: CASSPGTGWVNTEAFF.

The V gene is TRBV3-1 (or the pseudogene TRBV3-2), the J gene TRBJ1-3, with D unresolved. In germline, CDR1 is LGHDT, CDR2 YNNKEL (reference sequence). The CDR3 is 14 amino acids. Trimming removed 1 base at V and 1 base at J, with 5 bases between. The CDR3 sequence: CASSQAGSGNTIYF. The CDR3 bases are TGTGCCAGCAGCCAAGCGGGATCTGGAAACACCATATATTTT.

In nucleotides, the CDR3 is TGTGCCAGCAGTTTTAGCCCTTGGGGGAGGCGAAATCAGCCCCAGCATTTT. As protein: CASSFSPWGRRNQPQHF. V gene TRBV28 combines with J gene TRBJ1-5, with TRBD1 as a possible D gene (5 bases). V lost 3 bases, J lost 4 bases, and 19 bases lay in between. The germline gives CDR1 MDHEN, CDR2 SYDVKM. The CDR3 is made up of 17 amino acids.

The V gene is TRBV14, the J gene TRBJ2-3, with D possibly being TRBD1 (5 bases). Deletions cut 1 base from V and 3 bases from J, with 8 bases between. The V gene's germline CDR1 is SGHDN and CDR2 FVKESK. The CDR3 totals 14 residues. The CDR3 here is CASSQAPGTDTQYF. CDR3 nucleotides: TGTGCCAGCAGCCAAGCTCCAGGGACAGATACGCAGTATTTT.

As for this clone: The sample has other DNA sequences that encode this CDR3 too. The V gene is TRBV28, the J gene TRBJ1-1; D is unclear. V was clipped by 2 bases and J by 1 base, with 5 bases between them. This CDR3 comprises 13 residues. Germline V lookup: CDR1 MDHEN, CDR2 SYDVKM. CDR3 nucleotide sequence: TGTGCCAGCAGTTTAAGGAGGAACACTGAAGCTTTCTTT. This codes for CASSLRRNTEAFF.

This chain uses TRBV7-2 with TRBJ2-3; TRBD2 matches at 10 bases. Losses at the gene ends were 4 bases for V and 2 bases for J; bases not matched to a gene: 6. The CDR3 runs to 16 residues. Germline V CDR1 and CDR2: SGHTA, FQGNSA. The CDR3 is CASSSTAGGPTDTQYF. CDR3 in DNA: TGTGCCAGCAGCTCCACAGCGGGGGGGCCCACAGATACGCAGTATTTT.

The J gene is TRBJ2-1, the V gene TRBV7-6; TRBD2 agrees at 13 bases. CDR1 and CDR2 (germline): SGHVS, FNYEAQ. V was clipped by 1 base and J by 8 bases; unmatched bases: 8. The CDR3 sequence is 17 residues long. The CDR3 is CASSLEGRLAGGYEQFF. DNA for the CDR3: TGTGCCAGCAGCTTAGAAGGGAGACTAGCGGGAGGTTATGAGCAGTTCTTC.

This sequence joins TRBV9 and TRBJ1-2; D might be TRBD1 (5 bases). The CDR3 totals 14 residues. CDR1 and CDR2 (germline): SGDLS, YYNGEE. Between the trimmed V and J ends, which lost 0 bases and 3 bases, there was a span of 9 bases. DNA for the CDR3: TGTGCCAGCAGCGTAGACGACAGACACTATGGCTACACCTTC. Its translation is CASSVDDRHYGYTF.

The chain employs TRBV27 and TRBJ2-1; 13 bases are shared with TRBD2. The CDR3 sequence is 16 residues long. V was pared by 1 base and J by 9 bases, with 6 bases of the junction left unmatched. Germline V CDR1 and CDR2: MNHEY, SMNVEV (reference sequence). This chain's CDR3 is CASSLLGTSGVGEQFF. CDR3 in DNA: TGTGCCAGCAGTTTATTAGGGACTAGCGGGGTAGGTGAGCAGTTCTTC.

V gene TRBV5-4 combines with J gene TRBJ1-1; D is perhaps TRBD1 (6 bases). CDR3 size: 16 residues. Per germline, CDR1 SGHNT and CDR2 YYREEE (reference sequence). V dropped 0 bases and J dropped 4 bases, with 16 bases sitting between them. The CDR3 sequence: CASSLGLQGRGTEAFF. CDR3 nucleotides: TGTGCCAGCAGCTTGGGGCTACAGGGTCGGGGCACTGAAGCTTTCTTT.

This clone was seen only once. This chain links TRBV6-5 with TRBJ1-1; 7 positions match TRBD1. Germline CDR1 reads MNHEY; CDR2 reads SVGAGI. The CDR3 totals 15 residues. Trimming cost V 7 bases and J 4 bases; bases outside gene matches: 12. The CDR3 DNA sequence: TGTGCCAGCAACGAGGGGGCCTCGGAGGTCACTGAAGCTTTCTTT. Its protein is CASNEGASEVTEAFF.

This chain uses TRBV30 with TRBJ1-5; 9 nucleotides agree with TRBD1. V was clipped by 2 bases and J by 9 bases; unmatched bases: 5. This CDR3 contains 13 residues. The germline CDR1 and CDR2 sequences are GTSNPN and SVGIG (reference sequence). The CDR3 region is CAWSRTGEGPQHF. The CDR3 region has the DNA TGTGCCTGGAGTCGGACAGGGGAAGGGCCCCAGCATTTT.

V usage is TRBV6-1 and J usage is TRBJ1-2, with D perhaps TRBD1 (6 bases). Trimming removed 4 bases at V and 2 bases at J, with 17 bases between. The CDR3 loop spans 16 amino acids. Germline CDR1 MNHNS, CDR2 SASEGT. The CDR3 loop reads CASSATDRPFNYGYTF. The CDR3, as DNA: TGTGCCAGCAGTGCTACAGACAGGCCGTTCAACTATGGCTACACCTTC.

The CDR3 bases are TGTGCCAGCTCACCTGGGACAGGGTCTGAAGCTTTCTTT. It translates to CASSPGTGSEAFF. This rearrangement joins TRBV18 to TRBJ1-1, with 9 nucleotides matching TRBD1. CDR1 is KGHSH, CDR2 LQKENI, per germline. V lost 3 bases to trimming and J lost 6 bases; unmatched junction nucleotides: 2. The CDR3 spans 13 residues.

The chain links TRBV4-3 to TRBJ2-1; 8 nucleotides agree with TRBD1. CDR1 and CDR2 (germline): LGHNA, YSLEER. The CDR3 loop spans 15 amino acids. V shed 0 bases, J shed 7 bases, and the junction held 5 bases outside the gene matches. CDR3 sequence (DNA): TGCGCCAGCAGCCAAGATGGACAGGGTCGAAATGAGCAGTTCTTC. This sequence encodes CASSQDGQGRNEQFF.

This chain joins TRBV29-1 and TRBJ2-1, with 8 bases identical to TRBD2. This CDR3 spans 14 amino acids. After removal of 1 base from V and 6 bases from J, the junction contained 5 bases not matched to a gene. CDR1 SQVTM and CDR2 ANQGSEA come from the germline V gene. For the CDR3, the DNA is TGCAGCGTTGAAGTCCGGACTAGCTTCAATGAGCAGTTCTTC. Amino acid sequence: CSVEVRTSFNEQFF.

This clone was recorded a few times. CDR3 residues: CASRPDRVGNTEAFF. The CDR3 DNA sequence: TGTGCCAGCAGACCCGACAGGGTTGGGAACACTGAAGCTTTCTTT. The gene calls are TRBV6-5 and TRBJ1-1; 7 bases align to TRBD1. CDR3 length: 15 amino acids. The V gene's germline CDR1 is MNHEY and CDR2 SVGAGI. J was trimmed by 1 base and V by 6 bases; bases with no gene match: 8.

The V call is TRBV19, the J call TRBJ2-1; 9 nucleotides line up with TRBD2. The CDR3 contains 14 residues. The ends lost 8 bases at V and 7 bases at J; junction bases unmatched: 9. Germline-derived CDR1 and CDR2 are LNHDA and SQIVND (reference sequence). Written as DNA, the CDR3 is TGTGCCAGTGGAGGCGGGGGGGCTGTGAATGAGCAGTTCTTC. It is translated as CASGGGGAVNEQFF.

The sample holds a few counts of this clone. V and J are TRBV2 and TRBJ2-2, with a weak D call TRBD1 (6 bases). Trimming took 9 bases from V and 10 from J, leaving 12 bases between them. In germline, CDR1 is SNHLY, CDR2 FYNNEI. The CDR3 length is 11 residues. The CDR3 nucleotides are TGTGCCAGTACAGGGTACGAGGAGCTGTTTTTT. Protein: CASTGYEELFF.

The rearrangement links TRBV27 to TRBJ2-7; 11 bases map to TRBD2. V shed 5 bases, J shed 0 bases, and the junction held 15 bases outside the gene matches. Germline CDR1 and CDR2: MNHEY and SMNVEV (reference sequence). The CDR3 totals 19 residues. The CDR3 sequence: CASSPNLGVAGGSSYEQYF. CDR3 DNA: TGTGCCAGCAGTCCCAACCTGGGGGTAGCGGGGGGGAGCTCCTACGAGCAGTACTTC.

The rearrangement uses TRBV19 and TRBJ2-1, with TRBD2 matching over 7 bases. This CDR3 contains 16 residues. CDR1 is LNHDA, CDR2 SQIVND, per germline (reference sequence). J was trimmed by 0 bases and V by 4 bases; bases with no gene match: 6. The CDR3 sequence is CASSTLTSRSYNEQFF. In nucleotides, the CDR3 is TGTGCCAGTAGTACGTTGACTAGCCGCTCCTACAATGAGCAGTTCTTC.